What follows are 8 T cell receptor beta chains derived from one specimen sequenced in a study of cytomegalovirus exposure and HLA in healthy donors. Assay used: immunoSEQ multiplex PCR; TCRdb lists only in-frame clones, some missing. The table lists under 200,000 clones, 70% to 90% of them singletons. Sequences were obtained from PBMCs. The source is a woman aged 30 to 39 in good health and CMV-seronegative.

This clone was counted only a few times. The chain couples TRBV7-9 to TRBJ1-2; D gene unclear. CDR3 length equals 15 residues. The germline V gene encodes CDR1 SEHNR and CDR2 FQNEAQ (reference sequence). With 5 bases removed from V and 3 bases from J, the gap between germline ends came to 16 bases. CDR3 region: CASSKDGFPDYGYTF. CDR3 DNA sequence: TGTGCCAGCAGCAAAGACGGGTTTCCCGACTATGGCTACACCTTC.

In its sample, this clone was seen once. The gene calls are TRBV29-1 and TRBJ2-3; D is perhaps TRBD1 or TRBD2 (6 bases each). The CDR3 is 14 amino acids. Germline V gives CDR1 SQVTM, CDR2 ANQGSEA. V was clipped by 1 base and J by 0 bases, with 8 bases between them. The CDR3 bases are TGCAGCGTTGAAGCGGGGGCCAGCACAGATACGCAGTATTTT. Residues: CSVEAGASTDTQYF.

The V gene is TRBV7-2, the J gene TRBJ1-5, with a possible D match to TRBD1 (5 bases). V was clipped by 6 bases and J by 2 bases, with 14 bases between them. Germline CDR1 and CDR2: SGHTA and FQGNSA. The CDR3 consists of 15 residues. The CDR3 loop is CASSLQGGGNQPQHF. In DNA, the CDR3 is TGTGCCAGCAGTCTGCAGGGTGGAGGCAATCAGCCCCAGCATTTT.

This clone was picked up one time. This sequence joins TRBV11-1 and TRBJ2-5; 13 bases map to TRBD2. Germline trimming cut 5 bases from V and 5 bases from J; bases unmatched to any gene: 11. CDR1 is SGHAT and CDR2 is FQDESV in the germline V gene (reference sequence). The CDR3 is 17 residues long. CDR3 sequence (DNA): TGTGCCAGCAGCACAGGGACTAGCGGGGTACTAGGGGAGACCCAGTACTTC. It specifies CASSTGTSGVLGETQYF.

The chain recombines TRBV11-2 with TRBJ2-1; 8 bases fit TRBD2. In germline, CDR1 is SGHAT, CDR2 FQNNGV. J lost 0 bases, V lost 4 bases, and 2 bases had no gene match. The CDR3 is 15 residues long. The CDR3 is CASSSAGVSYNEQFF. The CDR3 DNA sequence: TGTGCCAGCAGCTCAGCGGGAGTCTCCTACAATGAGCAGTTCTTC.

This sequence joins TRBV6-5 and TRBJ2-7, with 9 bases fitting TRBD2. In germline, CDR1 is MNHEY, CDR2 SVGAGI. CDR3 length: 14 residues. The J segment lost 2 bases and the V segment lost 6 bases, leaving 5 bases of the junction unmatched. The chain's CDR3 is CASSRTSVTYEQYF. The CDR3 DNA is TGTGCCAGCAGCAGGACTAGCGTAACCTACGAGCAGTACTTC.

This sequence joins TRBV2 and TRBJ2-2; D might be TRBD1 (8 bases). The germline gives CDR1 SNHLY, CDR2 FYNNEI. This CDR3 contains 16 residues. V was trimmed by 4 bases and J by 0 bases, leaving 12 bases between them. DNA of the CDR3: TGTGCCAGCAGTGGAACAGGGGGGGCGAACACCGGGGAGCTGTTTTTT. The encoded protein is CASSGTGGANTGELFF.

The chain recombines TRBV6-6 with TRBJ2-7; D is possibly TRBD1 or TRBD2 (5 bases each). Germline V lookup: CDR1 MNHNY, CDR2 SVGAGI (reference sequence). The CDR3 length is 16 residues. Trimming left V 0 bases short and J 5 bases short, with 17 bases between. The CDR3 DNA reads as TGTGCCAGCAGTTACTCTCTAGCCGGGTGGGACCACGAGCAGTACTTC. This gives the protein CASSYSLAGWDHEQYF.